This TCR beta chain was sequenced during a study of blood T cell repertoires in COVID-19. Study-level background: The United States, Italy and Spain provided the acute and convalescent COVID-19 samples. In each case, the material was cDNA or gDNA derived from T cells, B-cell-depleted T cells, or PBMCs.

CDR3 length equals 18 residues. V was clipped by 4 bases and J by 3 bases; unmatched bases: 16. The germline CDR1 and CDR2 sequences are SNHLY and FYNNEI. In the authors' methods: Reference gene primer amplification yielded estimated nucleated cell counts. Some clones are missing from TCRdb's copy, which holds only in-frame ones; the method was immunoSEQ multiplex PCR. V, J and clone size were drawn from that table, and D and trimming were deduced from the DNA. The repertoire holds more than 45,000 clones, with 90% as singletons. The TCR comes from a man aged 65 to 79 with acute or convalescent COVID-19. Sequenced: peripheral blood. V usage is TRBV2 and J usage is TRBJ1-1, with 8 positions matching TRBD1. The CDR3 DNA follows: TGTGCCAGCAGTGTCGCGGTAACAGGGGGAAAATCAGACACTGAAGCTTTCTTT. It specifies CASSVAVTGGKSDTEAFF.